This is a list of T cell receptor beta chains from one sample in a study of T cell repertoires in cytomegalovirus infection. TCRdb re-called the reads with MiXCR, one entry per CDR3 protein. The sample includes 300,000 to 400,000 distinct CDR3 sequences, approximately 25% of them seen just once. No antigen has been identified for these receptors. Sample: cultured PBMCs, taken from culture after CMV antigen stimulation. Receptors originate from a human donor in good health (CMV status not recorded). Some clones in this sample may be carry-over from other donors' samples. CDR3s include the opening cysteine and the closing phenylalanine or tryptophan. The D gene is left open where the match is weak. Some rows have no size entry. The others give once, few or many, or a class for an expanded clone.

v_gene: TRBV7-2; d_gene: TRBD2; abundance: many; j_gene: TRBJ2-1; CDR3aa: CASSRTSRYNEQFF; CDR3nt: TGTGCCAGCAGCCGGACTAGCCGATACAATGAGCAGTTCTTC
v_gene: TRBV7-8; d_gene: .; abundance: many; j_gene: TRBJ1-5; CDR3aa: CASSLKYDNQPQHF; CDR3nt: TGTGCCAGCAGCTTAAAATACGACAATCAGCCCCAGCATTTT
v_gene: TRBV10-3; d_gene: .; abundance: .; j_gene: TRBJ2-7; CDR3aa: CAISVRDLREYEQYF; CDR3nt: TGTGCCATCAGTGTCCGAGACCTACGGGAGTACGAGCAGTACTTC
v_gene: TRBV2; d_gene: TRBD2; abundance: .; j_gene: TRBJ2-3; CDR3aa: CASQVSASGDTQYF; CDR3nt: TGTGCCAGCCAGGTGTCCGCTAGCGGAGATACGCAGTATTTT
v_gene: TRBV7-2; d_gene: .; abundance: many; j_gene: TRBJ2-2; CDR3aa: CASSLVPGALTGELFF; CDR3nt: TGTGCCAGCAGCTTAGTACCGGGAGCGCTCACCGGGGAGCTGTTTTTT
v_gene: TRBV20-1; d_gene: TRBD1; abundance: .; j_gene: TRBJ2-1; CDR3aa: CSAQDRGDFNEQFF; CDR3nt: TGCAGTGCCCAGGACAGGGGTGATTTCAATGAGCAGTTCTTC
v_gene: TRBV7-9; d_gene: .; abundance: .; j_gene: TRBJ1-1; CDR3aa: CASSRDRTGSTEAFF; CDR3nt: TGTGCCAGCAGCCGTGACCGGACGGGCAGCACTGAAGCTTTCTTT
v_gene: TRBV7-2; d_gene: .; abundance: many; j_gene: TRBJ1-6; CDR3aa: CASSLRGHFYNSPLHF; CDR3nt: TGTGCCAGCAGCCTTAGGGGACACTTCTATAATTCACCCCTCCACTTT
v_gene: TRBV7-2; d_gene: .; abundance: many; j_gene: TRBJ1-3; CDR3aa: CASSLVPASSSGNTIYF; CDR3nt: TGTGCCAGCAGCTTAGTTCCCGCCAGCTCCTCTGGAAACACCATATATTTT
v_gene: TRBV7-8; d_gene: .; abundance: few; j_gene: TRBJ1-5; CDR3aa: CASSLTGTNNQPQHF; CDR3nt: TGTGCCAGCAGCTTAACAGGGACGAACAATCAGCCCCAGCATTTT
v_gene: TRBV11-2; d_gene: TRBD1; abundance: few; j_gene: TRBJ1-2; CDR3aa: CASSLDQGVRGYTF; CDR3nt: TGTGCCAGCAGCTTAGATCAGGGGGTCCGTGGCTACACCTTC
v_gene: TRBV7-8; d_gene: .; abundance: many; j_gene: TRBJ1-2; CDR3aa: CASSLEQGVLDGYTF; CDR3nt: TGTGCCAGCAGCTTAGAACAGGGAGTTTTGGATGGCTACACCTTC
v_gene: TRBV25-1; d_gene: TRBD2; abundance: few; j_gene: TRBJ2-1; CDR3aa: CASSELSRVGASGTNEQFF; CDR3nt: TGTGCCAGCAGTGAATTAAGCCGCGTCGGAGCTAGCGGCACCAATGAGCAGTTCTTC
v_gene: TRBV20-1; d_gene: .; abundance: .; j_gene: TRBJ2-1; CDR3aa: CSARPKYNEQFF; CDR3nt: TGCAGTGCTAGGCCCAAATACAATGAGCAGTTCTTC
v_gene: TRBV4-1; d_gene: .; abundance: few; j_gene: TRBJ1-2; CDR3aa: CASSQDRGRTFGNYGYTF; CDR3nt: TGCGCCAGCAGCCAAGATCGGGGGAGGACTTTCGGCAACTATGGCTACACCTTC
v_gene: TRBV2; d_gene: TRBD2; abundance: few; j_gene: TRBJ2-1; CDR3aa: CASRAGLAGRDEQFF; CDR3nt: TGTGCCAGCAGGGCGGGACTAGCGGGTAGGGATGAGCAGTTCTTC
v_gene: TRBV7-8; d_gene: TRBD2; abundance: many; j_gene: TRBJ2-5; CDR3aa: CASSPTSGRGQETQYF; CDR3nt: TGTGCCAGCAGCCCGACTAGCGGGAGGGGCCAAGAGACCCAGTACTTC
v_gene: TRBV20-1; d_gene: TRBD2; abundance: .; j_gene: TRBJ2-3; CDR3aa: CRPGLAGEPTDTQYF; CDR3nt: TGCAGGCCCGGACTAGCGGGAGAACCCACAGATACGCAGTATTTT
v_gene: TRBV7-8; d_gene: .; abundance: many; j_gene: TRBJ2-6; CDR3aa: CASSLGLGSGANVLTF; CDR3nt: TGTGCCAGCAGCTTAGGGTTGGGCTCTGGGGCCAACGTCCTGACTTTC
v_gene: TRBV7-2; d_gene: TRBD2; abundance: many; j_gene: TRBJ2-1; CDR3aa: CASSSQPKPGTSNEQFF; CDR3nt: TGTGCCAGCAGCTCCCAACCAAAACCCGGGACTAGCAATGAGCAGTTCTTC
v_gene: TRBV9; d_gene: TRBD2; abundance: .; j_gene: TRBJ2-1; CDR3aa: CASSPTAGLANNEQFF; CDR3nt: TGTGCCAGCAGCCCCACCGCTGGACTAGCGAACAATGAGCAGTTCTTC
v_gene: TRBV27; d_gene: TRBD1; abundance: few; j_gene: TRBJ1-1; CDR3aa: CASSFRTGRAFF; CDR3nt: TGTGCCAGCAGTTTCAGGACAGGGAGGGCTTTCTTT